The T cell receptor beta chain under discussion was sequenced for a study of blood T cell repertoires in COVID-19 (dated by TCRdb to 2020 to 2022). For the wider study: Samples from collaborators originated in the United States, Italy and Spain and spanned both the acute and convalescent phases of COVID-19. The material from the prospective study consisted of cDNA or gDNA derived from T cells, B-cell-depleted T cells, or PBMCs. Deeply sampled blood TCRbeta repertoires from subjects exposed to, actively infected with, or recovered from COVID-19 were included in the dataset. The repertoires were released in a freely available public database meant as a resource for research on the immune response to SARS-CoV-2. The samples were drawn from two sources: the first 160 participants of the ongoing ImmuneRACE study, and fewer than 1,500 subjects contributed by 6 global collaborators. Sample metadata almost always included a de-identified subject ID, COVID-19 status, age in years and sex. Where available, HLA class I and class II types were obtained from metadata supplied by the sample provider rather than from assay-based typing. The paper as a whole reports these results and caveats: The amount of clinical and demographic metadata varied by source and participant and was provided uncurated.

A word on this clone: Its antigen is not yet known. There are no base qualities to consult, and no much larger clone falls within one base.

Whole blood was collected in K2EDTA tubes by collaborating institutions according to the institutions' own protocols. Collaborator samples were shipped for TCRbeta analysis as frozen whole blood, isolated PBMCs, or DNA extracted from either sample type. TCRbeta CDR3 regions were amplified from genomic DNA by means of the immunoSEQ Assay, a bias-controlled multiplex PCR. From the authors' description of their analysis: The number of nucleated cells in each sample was estimated from the amplification of reference gene primers within the assay. Sequence reads were collapsed and filtered to measure the absolute abundance of every unique TCRbeta CDR3 rearrangement. For each sample, productive Simpson clonality was calculated as the square root of Simpson's diversity index over productive rearrangements. TCRdb mirrors the immuneACCESS table, restricted to in-frame sequences. Some clones are absent from its copies; in checked studies, under half trace to an unresolved V gene, and the reason for the others is unknown. V and J calls and clone size come straight from that table; D and trimming were deduced from the DNA. The sample table records about 210,000 clones; just over 85% of these occur just once. The ten largest clones capture around 1.6% of the sample.

V is clipped by 4 bases and J by 2 bases, and the sequence between their germline boundaries is 23 bases long. CDR1 and CDR2, looked up from the germline V gene, are MDHEN and SYDVKM. Measured from the cysteine to the phenylalanine, the CDR3 is 18 residues long. Only the CDR3 DNA stays, 54 bases, in frame from base 1. The sequence was obtained from a man younger than 30 with active or convalescent COVID-19. The V and J genes are TRBV28 and TRBJ2-5, with a weak D call of TRBD2 (5 bases match). Material for sequencing was peripheral blood. In nucleotides, the sequence is TGTGCCAGCAGTTCCCTTATCCCCCTAGCAGGTGTACAAGAGACCCAGTACTTC. Translated, this gives CASSSLIPLAGVQETQYF.